This TCR beta chain stems from a study of patients and donors after allogeneic stem cell transplantation. TCRdb re-called the RT-PCR reads with MiXCR, one entry per CDR3 protein. The sample carries about 160,000 distinct CDR3 sequences, 24% recorded once. V was pared by 7 bases and J by 8 bases, with 17 bases between. The CDR3 extends over 13 amino acids. In germline, CDR1 is MNHEY, CDR2 SMNVEV (reference sequence). This clonotype came up a few times. Sample: blood, either unsorted or a sorted T cell fraction (not recorded which). The gene calls are TRBV27 and TRBJ1-2, with unresolved D. This TCR derives from a human donor who was either an allogeneic HSCT recipient or a stem cell or donor lymphocyte infusion donor (not recorded which). It is not recorded whose cells these are; they may come from a transplant donor. CDR3 sequence: CASKGTQHSGYTF. CDR3 DNA: TGTGCCAGCAAAGGCACCCAACATTCGGGCTACACCTTC.